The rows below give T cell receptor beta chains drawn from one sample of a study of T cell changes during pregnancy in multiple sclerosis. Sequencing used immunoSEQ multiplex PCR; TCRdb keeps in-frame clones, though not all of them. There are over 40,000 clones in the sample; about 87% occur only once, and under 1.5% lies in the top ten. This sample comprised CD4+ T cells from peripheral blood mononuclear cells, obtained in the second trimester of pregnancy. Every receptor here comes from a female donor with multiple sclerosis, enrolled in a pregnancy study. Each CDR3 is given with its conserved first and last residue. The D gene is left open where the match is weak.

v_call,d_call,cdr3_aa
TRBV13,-,CASSLRERGYTF
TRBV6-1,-,CASNGLSYEQYF
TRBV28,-,CASSLIARGGQPQHF
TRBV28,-,CASSLLGLVEQFF
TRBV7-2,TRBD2,CASSRSASGNYEQYF
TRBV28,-,CASSLPVGELFF
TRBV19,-,CASRDSQLANYGYTF
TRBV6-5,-,CASSAPGLSGYEQYF
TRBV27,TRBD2,CASSRGSWTSLLNEQFF
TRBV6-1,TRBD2,CASRGAGVDEQYF
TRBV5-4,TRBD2,CASRGGLAGGTYEQYF
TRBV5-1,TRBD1,CASSSTRGQGEVVQYF
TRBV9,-,CASSVEGTRGKLFF
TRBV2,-,CASSPLGRQETQYF
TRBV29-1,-,CSVETREETQYF
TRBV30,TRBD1,CACTRGQGTEAFF
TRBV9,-,CASSGTPGLHQETQYF
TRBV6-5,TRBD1,CASSLDRVRREQYF
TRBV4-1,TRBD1,CASSQETTGATPYNEQFF
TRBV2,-,CASAGVKNIQYF